Listed here is a single T cell receptor (beta chain). This sample was included in a study of T cell repertoires in cytomegalovirus infection. TCRdb ran MiXCR on the reads and lists one entry per CDR3 protein. The sample lists roughly 140,000 distinct CDR3 sequences; 23% were seen once. The germline gives CDR1 ENHRY, CDR2 SYGVKD. This CDR3 region has 17 residues. Trimming at V came to 5 bases and at J to 8 bases, leaving 18 bases not matched to a gene. This clonotype was obtained from a human donor in good health (CMV status not recorded). Some clones in this sample may be carry-over from other donors' samples. The sequencing sample was made of PBMCs. The chain employs TRBV10-3 and TRBJ2-3, with 8 positions matching TRBD1. DNA of the CDR3: TGTGCCATCAGTTTGTTACCGGGACAGGCGGCACCGGTTACGCAGTATTTT. It specifies CAISLLPGQAAPVTQYF.